These T cell receptor beta chains were read from a single sample in a study of cytomegalovirus exposure and HLA in healthy donors. TCRdb keeps only in-frame clones here, not all; method: immunoSEQ multiplex PCR. The data contain 100,000 or so clones, roughly 72% of them singletons. Specimen: PBMCs. Source of these receptors: a man younger than 40 in good health and CMV-seropositive. The conserved cysteine and the conserved F or W are not part of the CDR3 here. The order of the fields is J gene, V gene, CDR3 protein.

j_gene: TRBJ2-5; v_gene: TRBV7-2; CDR3aa: ASSPGGGGQETQY
j_gene: TRBJ2-3; v_gene: TRBV7-7; CDR3aa: ASSLGSPGQGVDTQY
j_gene: TRBJ2-3; v_gene: TRBV7-3; CDR3aa: ASSYTLAGVLDTQY
j_gene: TRBJ2-7; v_gene: TRBV5-1; CDR3aa: ASSLDRVGQY
j_gene: TRBJ2-1; v_gene: TRBV28; CDR3aa: ASSPAGLINNEQF
j_gene: TRBJ1-6; v_gene: TRBV6-6; CDR3aa: ASSDGGLNSPLH
j_gene: TRBJ2-2; v_gene: TRBV2; CDR3aa: ASSRQGLTGELF
j_gene: TRBJ1-5; v_gene: TRBV4-2; CDR3aa: ASSQSTGGQPQH
j_gene: TRBJ2-1; v_gene: TRBV4-1; CDR3aa: ASSQDRTANEQF
j_gene: TRBJ2-5; v_gene: TRBV7-9; CDR3aa: ASRLGQGPETQY
j_gene: TRBJ2-1; v_gene: TRBV5-4; CDR3aa: ASSLGLSGSPRDEQF
j_gene: TRBJ1-2; v_gene: TRBV29-1; CDR3aa: SVVGEGTNYGYT
j_gene: TRBJ1-5; v_gene: TRBV28; CDR3aa: ASSRRVGGPQH
j_gene: TRBJ2-7; v_gene: TRBV30; CDR3aa: ACGSQPQY
j_gene: TRBJ1-4; v_gene: TRBV5-1; CDR3aa: ASEGRKNEKLF
j_gene: TRBJ2-2; v_gene: TRBV19; CDR3aa: ASRTGYTGELF
j_gene: TRBJ2-3; v_gene: TRBV9; CDR3aa: ASSVDPRSPWPDTQY
j_gene: TRBJ2-5; v_gene: TRBV4-3; CDR3aa: ASSHSDGRGETQY
j_gene: TRBJ2-1; v_gene: TRBV7-6; CDR3aa: ASSLQSRADSYNEQF
j_gene: TRBJ2-7; v_gene: TRBV29-1; CDR3aa: SVEVGDSLYEQY
j_gene: TRBJ2-1; v_gene: TRBV6-5; CDR3aa: ASYGSSYNEQF
j_gene: TRBJ1-2; v_gene: TRBV6-1; CDR3aa: ASSAVEGYT
j_gene: TRBJ2-3; v_gene: TRBV28; CDR3aa: ASSLSGSSTDTQY
j_gene: TRBJ2-3; v_gene: TRBV9; CDR3aa: ASSPSPGQGIWTDTQY
j_gene: TRBJ1-1; v_gene: TRBV11-2; CDR3aa: ASSREAEAEAF
j_gene: TRBJ1-2; v_gene: TRBV10-3; CDR3aa: AISDLGGYT
j_gene: TRBJ1-1; v_gene: TRBV19; CDR3aa: ASSSTANTEAF
j_gene: TRBJ2-5; v_gene: TRBV2; CDR3aa: ASSGQGAWETQY
j_gene: TRBJ1-2; v_gene: TRBV16; CDR3aa: ASTVDRENYGYT
j_gene: TRBJ2-5; v_gene: TRBV4-2; CDR3aa: ASSQDYDRGETQY
j_gene: TRBJ1-1; v_gene: TRBV4-1; CDR3aa: ASSSTTNTEAF
j_gene: TRBJ2-7; v_gene: TRBV9; CDR3aa: ASSLNDDEQY
j_gene: TRBJ1-6; v_gene: TRBV7-9; CDR3aa: ASSFGGDSPLH
j_gene: TRBJ1-1; v_gene: TRBV5-6; CDR3aa: ASSFGTGNTEAF
j_gene: TRBJ2-2; v_gene: TRBV7-9; CDR3aa: ANPKDLTGELF
j_gene: TRBJ1-6; v_gene: TRBV15; CDR3aa: ATSRDRGSYNSPLH
j_gene: TRBJ1-2; v_gene: TRBV29-1; CDR3aa: SVGQGAKEYGYT
j_gene: TRBJ1-4; v_gene: TRBV7-9; CDR3aa: ASSIRAANEKLF
j_gene: TRBJ2-3; v_gene: TRBV6-4; CDR3aa: ASSELRGDTQY
j_gene: TRBJ2-7; v_gene: TRBV11-2; CDR3aa: ASSLRGRRGHEQY
j_gene: TRBJ1-2; v_gene: TRBV25-1; CDR3aa: ASSESGRVLKDGYT
j_gene: TRBJ2-1; v_gene: TRBV7-2; CDR3aa: ASSFQRETGEQF
j_gene: TRBJ1-1; v_gene: TRBV19; CDR3aa: ASSMRGGSEAF
j_gene: TRBJ2-7; v_gene: TRBV15; CDR3aa: ATSRDGDSSYEQY
j_gene: TRBJ1-6; v_gene: TRBV27; CDR3aa: ASSLEGGAGSPLH
j_gene: TRBJ1-1; v_gene: TRBV7-3; CDR3aa: ASSATGEDTEAF
j_gene: TRBJ2-5; v_gene: TRBV11-1; CDR3aa: ASSSRSSGSSSQY
j_gene: TRBJ2-5; v_gene: TRBV5-6; CDR3aa: ASSRDWGETQY
j_gene: TRBJ2-2; v_gene: TRBV5-1; CDR3aa: ASRYLSGTGELF
j_gene: TRBJ2-2; v_gene: TRBV29-1; CDR3aa: SVEEGRIGELF
j_gene: TRBJ2-3; v_gene: TRBV10-3; CDR3aa: ATGTSGRDTQY
j_gene: TRBJ1-4; v_gene: TRBV4-2; CDR3aa: ASSQDRGHEKLF